Here is one T cell receptor (beta chain) with its context. The CDR3 consists of 13 residues. V was cut by 2 bases and J by 2 bases, with 10 bases left in between. The germline V gene has CDR1 GTSNPN and CDR2 SVGIG (reference sequence). Construction of the TCRbeta library involved unique molecular identifiers. Each CDR3 protein is one row after TCRdb ran MiXCR on the PCR reads. The sample carries about 540,000 distinct CDR3 sequences, about 17% recorded once. These data are taken from a study of T-cell reconstitution after alpha-beta-depleted transplantation in children. The sequence came from a human donor who donated a stem cell graft to a child with acute lymphoblastic leukemia. Sequenced material: PBMCs from the stem cell graft donor, taken from the stem cell graft. The chain links TRBV30 to TRBJ2-7, with a weak D call TRBD1 (5 bases). The CDR3 nucleotides are TGTGCCTGGAGTCCCGACAGAACCTACGAGCAGTACTTC. Translation gives CAWSPDRTYEQYF.